The sequence of this TCR beta chain was determined in a study of T-cell reconstitution after alpha-beta-depleted transplantation in children. Germline V gene lookup returns CDR1 LNHDA and CDR2 SQIVND (reference sequence). Losses at the gene ends were 4 bases for V and 0 bases for J; bases not matched to a gene: 8. CDR3 length equals 17 residues. General study points: Newly produced T cells mostly accounted for T-cell counts and diversity one year post-transplant. Roughly two months post-transplant, alpha-beta T cells reportedly originated from several hundred graft clones that had expanded. TCRbeta diversity was high at day 60 in some patients (a result of surviving recipient T cells and thymic progenitors).

A TCRbeta library incorporating unique molecular identifiers was prepared. One entry per CDR3 protein results from TCRdb running MiXCR on the PCR reads. The sample holds just under 350,000 distinct CDR3 sequences, 15% to 20% seen once. As concerns this clonotype: Its cognate antigen is unknown.

The sequencing here drew on PBMCs, mostly from graft donor cells, taken 360 days after TCRalphabeta/CD19-depleted stem cell transplant. The clonotype comes from a male patient aged 2 to 10 who had a stem cell transplant for acute lymphoblastic leukemia, so the T cells may come from the graft donor. V gene TRBV19 combines with J gene TRBJ1-5, with TRBD1 matching 8 bases. The CDR3 loop reads CASSTRDRLYSNQPQHF. In nucleotides, the CDR3 is TGTGCCAGTAGTACCCGGGACAGGTTGTATAGCAATCAGCCCCAGCATTTT.